This entry lists 19 T cell receptor beta chains sequenced from one sample in a study of beta chain features in type 1 diabetes. Whole-study findings and limits: Type 1 diabetes patients had TCRB CDR3s that were shorter (moderately but significantly so) in all four CD4+ subsets.

No antigen has been assigned to these receptors. Expressed TCRB transcripts got sequenced, as all isolated RNA was reverse transcribed. The method was immunoSEQ multiplex PCR; TCRdb's version includes in-frame clones alone and lacks a portion of them. In the table there are more than 25,000 clones, almost 50% of which are singletons. What was sequenced was stem cell memory CD4+ T cells from blood. Source of these receptors: a young man with type 1 diabetes.

The chain has TRBV5-4 and TRBJ2-5, with TRBD2 identical over 10 bases. The CDR3 has 16 amino acids. Germline CDR1 is SGHNT and CDR2 is YYREEE (reference sequence). Germline trimming cut 4 bases from V and 1 base from J; bases unmatched to any gene: 7. CDR3 sequence reads: CASSRPGLATQETQYF. The CDR3 bases are TGTGCCAGCAGCCGCCCGGGACTAGCGACCCAAGAGACCCAGTACTTC.

The chain carries TRBV7-8 and TRBJ2-3; perhaps TRBD2 as D (6 bases). From germline, CDR1 is SGHVS and CDR2 FQNEAQ. V shed 5 bases and J shed 3 bases, with 21 bases lying between them. The CDR3 spans 17 residues. CDR3 residues: CASSPRSGGVRTDTQYF. The CDR3 region has the DNA TGTGCCAGCAGCCCACGTTCTGGCGGGGTTAGGACAGATACGCAGTATTTT.

The rearrangement joins TRBV5-1 to TRBJ2-7, with 10 positions matching TRBD1. This CDR3 contains 14 residues. CDR1 is SGHRS and CDR2 is YFSETQ in the germline V gene. V lost 4 bases to trimming and J lost 5 bases; unmatched junction nucleotides: 6. Here the CDR3 reads CASSGGQGFHEQYF. The CDR3 DNA follows: TGCGCCAGCAGCGGGGGACAGGGGTTCCACGAGCAGTACTTC. Supplemented by reference TRBV5-1 and TRBJ2-7, the full variable domain reads KAGVTQTPRYLIKTRGQQVTLSCSPISGHRSVSWYQQTPGQGLQFLFEYFSETQRNKGNFPGRFSGRQFSNSRSEMNVSTLELGDSALYLCASSGGQGFHEQYFGPGTRLTVT.

The chain uses TRBV7-7 and TRBJ2-1; no definite D call. There are 13 residues in the CDR3. Trimming removed 1 base from V and 10 bases from J, with 11 bases in between. CDR1 is SSHAT and CDR2 is FNYEAQ in the germline V gene (reference sequence). The CDR3 protein is CASSLVPYEEQFF. The CDR3 DNA follows: TGTGCCAGCAGCTTAGTTCCGTATGAGGAGCAGTTCTTC.

This clone was detected only a few times. The chain combines TRBV18 with TRBJ2-5, with TRBD1 identical over 8 bases. With V trimmed by 6 bases and J by 1 base, 4 bases remained unmatched. Germline values: CDR1 KGHSH, CDR2 LQKENI. This CDR3 spans 14 amino acids. CDR3 sequence: CASSLQGGQETQYF. The CDR3 DNA sequence: TGTGCCAGCTCCCTACAGGGGGGCCAAGAGACCCAGTACTTC.

This clone was found a few times. The CDR3 DNA is TGTGCCAGCAGCCAAGGCGGGACTAGCGGATTTCAAAACATTCAGTACTTC. Protein sequence: CASSQGGTSGFQNIQYF. V gene TRBV28 combines with J gene TRBJ2-4; 11 nucleotides align to TRBD2. V was pared by 6 bases and J by 5 bases, with 12 bases of the junction left unmatched. CDR3 length: 17 residues. Germline loops: CDR1 MDHEN, CDR2 SYDVKM. Combining the CDR3 with reference TRBV28 and TRBJ2-4 gives the whole variable domain DVKVTQSSRYLVKRTGEKVFLECVQDMDHENMFWYRQDPGLGLRLIYFSYDVKMKEKGDIPEGYSVSREKKERFSLILESASTNQTSMYLCASSQGGTSGFQNIQYFGAGTRLSVL.

The chain has TRBV19 and TRBJ2-1, with D possibly being TRBD2 (5 bases). The germline V gene encodes CDR1 LNHDA and CDR2 SQIVND (reference sequence). The CDR3 covers 16 residues. V lost 5 bases and J lost 0, with 14 bases in between. CDR3 amino acids: CASSVLGVGSYNEQFF. Here the CDR3 DNA reads TGTGCCAGTAGTGTCCTCGGGGTAGGCTCCTACAATGAGCAGTTCTTC.

This clone was counted only a few times. V and J are TRBV5-1 and TRBJ2-3, with 7 nucleotides matching TRBD2. CDR1 SGHRS and CDR2 YFSETQ come from the germline V gene. This CDR3 is 16 amino acids long. The V segment lost 1 base and the J segment 2 bases; nucleotides outside the gene matches: 7. As DNA, the CDR3 is TGCGCCAGCAGCTTGCCTCTAGCGGCCTCCACAGATACGCAGTATTTT. As protein: CASSLPLAASTDTQYF.

This clone was counted only a few times. The chain employs TRBV4-2 and TRBJ2-4, with D perhaps matching TRBD2 (7 bases). CDR3 length: 13 residues. Germline lookup yields CDR1 LGHNA and CDR2 YNFKEQ. V lost 10 bases to trimming and J lost 8 bases, with 18 bases between them. CDR3: CATPRRGGHIQYF. DNA of the CDR3: TGTGCCACCCCGAGAAGGGGGGGGCACATTCAGTACTTC.

V is TRBV5-1 and J is TRBJ2-2, with 8 bases fitting TRBD2. This CDR3 spans 17 amino acids. The germline V gene has CDR1 SGHRS and CDR2 YFSETQ. The V gene end was trimmed by 1 base and the J gene end by 5 bases; junction bases not matched to a gene: 10. CDR3 region: CASSLSSGGPRTGELFF. In DNA, the CDR3 is TGCGCCAGCAGCTTGTCTTCGGGGGGGCCGCGGACCGGGGAGCTGTTTTTT.

The genes are TRBV7-6 and TRBJ2-7; no definite D call. V lost 0 bases and J 2 bases, leaving 11 bases between the germline ends. The CDR3 contains 15 residues. Germline V lookup: CDR1 SGHVS, CDR2 FNYEAQ. The CDR3 loop is CASSLAGSSTYEQYF. In DNA, the CDR3 is TGTGCCAGCAGCTTAGCGGGCAGCTCAACCTACGAGCAGTACTTC.

This clone was found a few times. The V call is TRBV7-2, the J call TRBJ2-1, with 8 positions matching TRBD1. Germline assignment: CDR1 SGHTA and CDR2 FQGNSA. The CDR3 runs to 16 residues. J was trimmed by 8 bases and V by 8 bases; bases with no gene match: 17. DNA for the CDR3: TGTGCCAGCGGCCGGCGGGACAGGATTTCTCATCATGAGCAGTTCTTC. This sequence encodes CASGRRDRISHHEQFF.

The chain uses TRBV25-1 and TRBJ2-5, with a tentative D call TRBD2 (6 bases). Looked up from germline, CDR1 is MGHDK and CDR2 is SYGVNS. Trimming cost V 2 bases and J 5 bases, with 15 bases left between them. The CDR3 length is 15 residues. This chain's CDR3 is CASSEVGRGTETQYF. The CDR3 DNA follows: TGTGCCAGCAGTGAAGTGGGACGGGGGACCGAGACCCAGTACTTC. The full variable domain, in which reference TRBV25-1 and TRBJ2-5 provide the parts outside the CDR3, is EADIYQTPRYLVIGTGKKITLECSQTMGHDKMYWYQQDPGMELHLIHYSYGVNSTEKGDLSSESTVSRIRTEHFPLTLESARPSHTSQYLCASSEVGRGTETQYFGPGTRLLVL.

This chain links TRBV11-2 with TRBJ2-7; 11 bases line up with TRBD2. The ends lost 1 base at V and 0 bases at J; junction bases unmatched: 8. This CDR3 region has 18 residues. CDR1 and CDR2 from the germline V gene are SGHAT and FQNNGV. The CDR3 protein is CASSLGGRLAGLSYEQYF. The DNA for the CDR3 is TGTGCCAGCAGCTTAGGAGGGAGACTAGCGGGACTCTCCTACGAGCAGTACTTC.

The chain carries TRBV7-2 and TRBJ2-7; D might be TRBD2 (5 bases). V lost 3 bases and J 5 bases, leaving 17 bases between the germline ends. CDR1 is SGHTA, CDR2 FQGNSA, per germline. This CDR3 contains 15 residues. The CDR3 nucleotides are TGTGCCAGCAGCTTTTTGGACTCCCGTCGGCACGAGCAGTACTTC. Its translation is CASSFLDSRRHEQYF. Full variable domain (remainder filled in from reference TRBV7-2 and TRBJ2-7): GAGVSQSPSNKVTEKGKDVELRCDPISGHTALYWYRQSLGQGLEFLIYFQGNSAPDKSGLPSDRFSAERTGGSVSTLTIQRTQQEDSAVYLCASSFLDSRRHEQYFGPGTRLTVT.

The V and J genes are TRBV7-9 and TRBJ1-2; a weak D match, TRBD1 (6 bases). V was shortened by 2 bases and J by 8 bases, with 12 bases between the two germline ends. The germline CDR1 and CDR2 sequences are SEHNR and FQNEAQ (reference sequence). This CDR3 region has 13 residues. This CDR3 reads CASSLRGAEGYTF. CDR3 nucleotide sequence: TGTGCCAGCAGCTTACGGGGGGCGGAGGGCTACACCTTC.

This clone turned up a few times. The DNA of the CDR3 is TGTGCCAGTAGCCCATATCCGACAGGACAACATAATGAAAAACTGTTTTTT. As protein: CASSPYPTGQHNEKLFF. V usage is TRBV19 and J usage is TRBJ1-4; TRBD1 might be the D (6 bases). The length of the CDR3 is 17 residues. Germline V lookup: CDR1 LNHDA, CDR2 SQIVND (reference sequence). The germline V and J ends were trimmed by 6 bases and 4 bases, with 21 bases remaining between them.

Points on this clone: The junction shows a germline mismatch at one end, possibly a read error. V and J are TRBV7-9 and TRBJ1-1, with a weak D call TRBD1 (5 bases). Germline V gene data show CDR1 as SEHNR and CDR2 as FQNEAQ (reference sequence). This CDR3 spans 13 amino acids. The DNA for the CDR3 is TGTGCCAGCAGCTTAGCGGAGGGGAGCGAAACCATTTTT. Residues: CASSLAEGSETIF.

This chain links TRBV19 with TRBJ1-2; 9 bases are a match to TRBD1. The CDR3 extends over 15 amino acids. J lost 3 bases, V lost 5 bases, and 7 bases had no gene match. Germline CDR1 and CDR2: LNHDA and SQIVND (reference sequence). The CDR3 nucleotides read TGTGCCAGTAGTCTGGGACAGGGCACTCACTATGGCTACACCTTC. Its translation is CASSLGQGTHYGYTF.